This T cell receptor (beta chain) comes out of a study of T cells after yellow fever vaccination. Study findings and constraints: Abundant clonotypes from the bulk population could contaminate FACS-sorted repertoires. The appearance of a small share of clonotypes in both CD4 and CD8 compartments was observed. Re-detected after boosting: most primary clones, 96% of CD4 and roughly 88% of CD8.

Per the germline V gene, CDR1 is SGHVS and CDR2 is FNYEAQ. The CDR3 is made up of 16 amino acids. Trimming took 5 bases from V and 1 from J, leaving 17 bases between them. The study made its TCR cDNA through 5'RACE template switching. That step introduced a universal primer site along with UMIs. TCRdb processed the 5' RACE reads anew with MiXCR; each CDR3 protein has one entry. Among about 330,000 distinct CDR3 sequences listed, 8.1% were seen once. This clonotype has a count of ten or more. Its target is not known. The rearrangement joins TRBV7-6 to TRBJ1-1, with D tentatively TRBD1 (6 bases). This specimen consisted of PBMCs, obtained roughly 47 days after the first yellow fever vaccination. The sequence came from a man aged 18 to 35 who received the YFV17D yellow fever vaccine. In DNA form, the CDR3 reads TGTGCCAGCAGCGTAGGTGCAGGGGCAGCGAACACTGAAGCTTTCTTT. This gives the protein CASSVGAGAANTEAFF.